This T cell receptor (beta chain) is drawn from a study of regulatory T cells in long-lasting Graves disease. As for time point: newly diagnosed GD, antithyroid drugs for less than 3 months. The authors made the TCR library using RNA they extracted from PBMCs. This clonotype was seen many times. The CDR3 runs 15 residues. Trimming left V 2 bases short and J 4 bases short, with 16 bases between. The V gene's germline CDR1 is GTSNPN and CDR2 SVGIG (reference sequence). Construction of the TCR beta libraries employed iRepertoire HTBI primers in conjunction with Arm-PCR of CDR3 regions. TCRdb re-analysed the multiplex PCR reads in MiXCR, keeping a single row per CDR3 protein. The sample has about 450,000 distinct CDR3 sequences, around 15% seen once; the top ten hold around 10%. These same data were also listed under a study on T cells in Graves' hyperthyroidism and ophthalmopathy.

The sequence came from a woman in her twenties or thirties with Graves disease. This chain uses TRBV30 with TRBJ2-3; maybe TRBD2 (6 bases). Sample: peripheral blood mononuclear cells (PBMCs), taken at new diagnosis, from a patient treated with antithyroid drugs. The CDR3 here is CAWSSSSRESDTQYF. CDR3 nucleotides: TGTGCCTGGAGTTCATCAAGTCGGGAGTCAGATACGCAGTATTTT.